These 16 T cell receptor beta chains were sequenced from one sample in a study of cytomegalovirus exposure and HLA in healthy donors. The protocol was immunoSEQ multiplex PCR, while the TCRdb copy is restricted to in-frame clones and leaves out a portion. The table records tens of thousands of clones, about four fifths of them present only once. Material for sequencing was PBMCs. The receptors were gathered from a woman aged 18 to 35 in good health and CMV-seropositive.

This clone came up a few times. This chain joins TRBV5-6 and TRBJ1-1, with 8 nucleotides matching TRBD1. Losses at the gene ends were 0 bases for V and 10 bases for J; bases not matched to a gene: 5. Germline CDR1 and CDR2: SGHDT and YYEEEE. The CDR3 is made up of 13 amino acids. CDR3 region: CASSLGTGKAAFF. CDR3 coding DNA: TGTGCCAGCAGCTTGGGGACAGGGAAAGCAGCTTTCTTT.

CDR3 nucleotides: TGTGCCAGCAGTCAATCCCTAGCGGGGGAGCAGTACTTC. Translated, it gives CASSQSLAGEQYF. The chain carries TRBV6-6 and TRBJ2-7; 9 bases fit TRBD2. The CDR3 has 13 amino acids. Unmatched junction bases numbered 6, after V lost 5 bases and J lost 7 bases. Germline V gene data show CDR1 as MNHNY and CDR2 as SVGAGI (reference sequence).

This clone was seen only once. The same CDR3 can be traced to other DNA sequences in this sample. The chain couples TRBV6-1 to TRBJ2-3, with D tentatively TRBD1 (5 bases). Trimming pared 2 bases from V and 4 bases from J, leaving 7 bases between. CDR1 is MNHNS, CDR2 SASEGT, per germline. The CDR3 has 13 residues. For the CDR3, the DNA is TGTGCCAGCAGTGAACAAGGGGCAGATACGCAGTATTTT. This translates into CASSEQGADTQYF.

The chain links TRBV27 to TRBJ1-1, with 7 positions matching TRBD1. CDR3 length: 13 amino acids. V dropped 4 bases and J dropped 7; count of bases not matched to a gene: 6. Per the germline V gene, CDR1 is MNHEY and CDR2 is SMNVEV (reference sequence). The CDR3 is CASSSTGDVEAFF. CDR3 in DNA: TGTGCCAGCAGTTCAACAGGGGACGTTGAAGCTTTCTTT.

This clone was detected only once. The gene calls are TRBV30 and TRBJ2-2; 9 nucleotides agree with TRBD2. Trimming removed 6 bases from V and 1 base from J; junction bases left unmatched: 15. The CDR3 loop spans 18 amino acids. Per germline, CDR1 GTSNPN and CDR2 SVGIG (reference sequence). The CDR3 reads CACHVLPGRGGNTGELFF. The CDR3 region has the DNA TGTGCCTGCCACGTTCTTCCCGGGCGGGGGGGGAACACCGGGGAGCTGTTTTTT. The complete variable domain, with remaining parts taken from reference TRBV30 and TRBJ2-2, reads SQTIHQWPATLVQPVGSPLSLECTVEGTSNPNLYWYRQAAGRGLQLLFYSVGIGQISSEVPQNLSASRPQDRQFILSSKKLLLSDSGFYLCACHVLPGRGGNTGELFFGEGSRLTVL.

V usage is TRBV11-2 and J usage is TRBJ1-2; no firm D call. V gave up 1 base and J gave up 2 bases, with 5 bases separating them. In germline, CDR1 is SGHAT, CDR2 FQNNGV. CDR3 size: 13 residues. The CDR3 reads CASSLAGNYGYTF. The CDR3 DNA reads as TGTGCCAGCAGCTTAGCGGGAAACTATGGCTACACCTTC.

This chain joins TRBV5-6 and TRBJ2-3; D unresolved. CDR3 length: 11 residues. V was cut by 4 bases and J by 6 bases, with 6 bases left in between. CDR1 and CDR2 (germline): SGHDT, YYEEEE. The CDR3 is CASSAADTQYF. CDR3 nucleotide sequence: TGTGCCAGCAGCGCCGCGGATACGCAGTATTTT.

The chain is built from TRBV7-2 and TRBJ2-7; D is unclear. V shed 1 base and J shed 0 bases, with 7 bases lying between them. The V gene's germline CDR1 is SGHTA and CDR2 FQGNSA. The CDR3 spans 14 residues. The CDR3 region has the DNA TGTGCCAGCAGCTTAGACCGGAGCTCCTACGAGCAGTACTTC. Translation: CASSLDRSSYEQYF.

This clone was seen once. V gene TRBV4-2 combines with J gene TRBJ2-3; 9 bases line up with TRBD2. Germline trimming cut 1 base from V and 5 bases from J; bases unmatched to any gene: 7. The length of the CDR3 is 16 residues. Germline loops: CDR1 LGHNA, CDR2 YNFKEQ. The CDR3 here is CASSQVGGGAGDTQYF. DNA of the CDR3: TGTGCCAGCAGCCAAGTTGGCGGGGGGGCAGGAGATACGCAGTATTTT.

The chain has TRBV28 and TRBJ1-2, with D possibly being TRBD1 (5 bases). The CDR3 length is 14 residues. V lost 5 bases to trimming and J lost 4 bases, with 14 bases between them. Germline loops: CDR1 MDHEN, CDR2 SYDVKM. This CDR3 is CASSAPPGIYGYTF. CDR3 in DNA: TGTGCCAGCAGTGCCCCCCCAGGGATCTATGGCTACACCTTC.

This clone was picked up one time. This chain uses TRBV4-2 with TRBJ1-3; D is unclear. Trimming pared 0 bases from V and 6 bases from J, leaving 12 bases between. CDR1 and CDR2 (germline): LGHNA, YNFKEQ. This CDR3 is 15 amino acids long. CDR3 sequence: CASSQDIGEANTIYF. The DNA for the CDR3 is TGTGCCAGCAGCCAAGATATTGGGGAGGCAAACACCATATATTTT.

DNA for the CDR3: TGTGCCAGCAGCTGGGGGGAAAGGGGTCGGGCTGAAGCTTTCTTT. Translating it yields CASSWGERGRAEAFF. V gene TRBV5-5 combines with J gene TRBJ1-1; possible D gene TRBD1, 5 bases. Germline V gene data show CDR1 as SGHKS and CDR2 as YYEKEE (reference sequence). This CDR3 region has 15 residues. Trimming stripped 3 bases from V and 6 bases from J, with 18 bases between.

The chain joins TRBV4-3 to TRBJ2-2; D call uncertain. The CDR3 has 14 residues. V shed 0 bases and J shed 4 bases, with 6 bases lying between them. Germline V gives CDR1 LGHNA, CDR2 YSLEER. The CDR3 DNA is TGCGCCAGCAGCCAAGAACCAGGCACCGGGGAGCTGTTTTTT. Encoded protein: CASSQEPGTGELFF.

The CDR3 loop is CASSYTGGAVYEQYF. The CDR3 DNA sequence: TGTGCCAGCAGCTACACAGGGGGCGCGGTTTACGAGCAGTACTTC. The rearrangement joins TRBV7-3 to TRBJ2-7, with TRBD1 matching over 9 bases. Germline-derived CDR1 and CDR2 are SGHTA and FQGTGA. The CDR3 runs to 15 residues. Germline trimming cut 4 bases from V and 4 bases from J; bases unmatched to any gene: 8.

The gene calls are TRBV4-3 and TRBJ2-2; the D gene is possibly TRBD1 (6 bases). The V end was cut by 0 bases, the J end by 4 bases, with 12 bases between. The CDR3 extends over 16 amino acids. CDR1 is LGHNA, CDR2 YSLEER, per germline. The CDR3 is CASSQDPQGSTGELFF. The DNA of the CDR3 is TGCGCCAGCAGCCAAGATCCGCAGGGGAGCACCGGGGAGCTGTTTTTT.

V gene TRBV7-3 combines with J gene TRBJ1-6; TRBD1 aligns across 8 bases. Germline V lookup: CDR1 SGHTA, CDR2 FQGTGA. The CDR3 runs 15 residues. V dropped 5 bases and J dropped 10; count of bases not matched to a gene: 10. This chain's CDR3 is CASSPGRGQGSPLHF. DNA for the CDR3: TGTGCCAGCAGCCCCGGCAGGGGGCAAGGATCACCCCTCCACTTT.